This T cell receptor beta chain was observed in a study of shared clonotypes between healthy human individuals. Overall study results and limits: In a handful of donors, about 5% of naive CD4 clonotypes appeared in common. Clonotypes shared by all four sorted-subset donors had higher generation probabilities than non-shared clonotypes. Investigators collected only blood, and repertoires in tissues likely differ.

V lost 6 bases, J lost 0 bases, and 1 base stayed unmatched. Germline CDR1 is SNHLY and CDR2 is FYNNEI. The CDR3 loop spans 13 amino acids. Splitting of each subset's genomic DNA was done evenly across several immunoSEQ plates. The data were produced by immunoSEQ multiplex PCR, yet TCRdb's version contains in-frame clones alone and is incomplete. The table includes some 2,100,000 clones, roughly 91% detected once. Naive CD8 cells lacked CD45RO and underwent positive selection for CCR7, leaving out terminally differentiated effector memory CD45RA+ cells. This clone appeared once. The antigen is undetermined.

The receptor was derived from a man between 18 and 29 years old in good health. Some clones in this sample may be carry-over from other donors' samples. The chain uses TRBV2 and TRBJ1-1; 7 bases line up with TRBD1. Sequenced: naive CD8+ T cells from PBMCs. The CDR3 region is CASRQGVNTEAFF. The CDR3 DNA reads TGTGCCAGCAGGCAGGGGGTGAACACTGAAGCTTTCTTT.